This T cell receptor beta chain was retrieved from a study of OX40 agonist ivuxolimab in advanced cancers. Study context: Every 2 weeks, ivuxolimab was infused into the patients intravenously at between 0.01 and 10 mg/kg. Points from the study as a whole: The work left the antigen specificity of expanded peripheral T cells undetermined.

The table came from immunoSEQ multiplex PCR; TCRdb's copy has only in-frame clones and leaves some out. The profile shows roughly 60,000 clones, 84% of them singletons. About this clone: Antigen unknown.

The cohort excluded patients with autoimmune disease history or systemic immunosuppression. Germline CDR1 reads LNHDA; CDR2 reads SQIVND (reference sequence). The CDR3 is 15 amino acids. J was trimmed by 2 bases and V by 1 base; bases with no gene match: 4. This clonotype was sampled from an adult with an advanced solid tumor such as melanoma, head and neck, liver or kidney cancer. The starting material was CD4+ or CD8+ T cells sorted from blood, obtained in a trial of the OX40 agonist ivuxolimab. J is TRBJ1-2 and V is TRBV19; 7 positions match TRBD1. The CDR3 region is CASSIAGQSNYGYTF. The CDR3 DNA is TGTGCCAGTAGTATAGCGGGACAGAGCAACTATGGCTACACCTTC.